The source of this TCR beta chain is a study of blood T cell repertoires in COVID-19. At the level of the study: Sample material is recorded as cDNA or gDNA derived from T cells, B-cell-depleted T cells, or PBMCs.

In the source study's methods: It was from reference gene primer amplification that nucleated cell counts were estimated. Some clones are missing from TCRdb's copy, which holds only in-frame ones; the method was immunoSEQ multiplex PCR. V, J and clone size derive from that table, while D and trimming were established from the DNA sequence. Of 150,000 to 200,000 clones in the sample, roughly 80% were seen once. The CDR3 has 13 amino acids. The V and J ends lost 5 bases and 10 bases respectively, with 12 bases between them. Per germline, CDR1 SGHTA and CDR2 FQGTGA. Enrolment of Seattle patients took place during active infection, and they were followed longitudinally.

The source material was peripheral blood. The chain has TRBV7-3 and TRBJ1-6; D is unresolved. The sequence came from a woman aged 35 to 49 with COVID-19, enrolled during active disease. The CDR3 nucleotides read TGTGCCAGCAGCCAGATCTCCGGGTCACCCCTCCACTTT. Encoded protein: CASSQISGSPLHF.